This T cell receptor (beta chain) was captured in a study of shared clonotypes between healthy human individuals. Sequencing was performed with immunoSEQ multiplex PCR; in TCRdb, only in-frame clones are kept and a portion is missing. The data contain more than 2 million clones, over 85% of them singletons. Naivety among CD8 cells was defined by CD45RO negativity and positive CCR7 selection, thereby excluding terminally differentiated effector memory CD45RA+ cells. Trimming cost V 4 bases and J 7 bases, with 8 bases left between them. Germline V gene data show CDR1 as LGHNT and CDR2 as FRNRAP. The CDR3 is 12 amino acids.

The sequencing input was naive CD8+ T cells from PBMCs. The origin of this receptor is a man between 18 and 29 years old in good health. Some clones in this sample may be carry-over from other donors' samples. J is TRBJ2-1 and V is TRBV12-5; D is uncertain. The CDR3 nucleotides read TGTGCTAGTGGTTGGCAACTTAATGAGCAGTTCTTC. It translates to CASGWQLNEQFF.